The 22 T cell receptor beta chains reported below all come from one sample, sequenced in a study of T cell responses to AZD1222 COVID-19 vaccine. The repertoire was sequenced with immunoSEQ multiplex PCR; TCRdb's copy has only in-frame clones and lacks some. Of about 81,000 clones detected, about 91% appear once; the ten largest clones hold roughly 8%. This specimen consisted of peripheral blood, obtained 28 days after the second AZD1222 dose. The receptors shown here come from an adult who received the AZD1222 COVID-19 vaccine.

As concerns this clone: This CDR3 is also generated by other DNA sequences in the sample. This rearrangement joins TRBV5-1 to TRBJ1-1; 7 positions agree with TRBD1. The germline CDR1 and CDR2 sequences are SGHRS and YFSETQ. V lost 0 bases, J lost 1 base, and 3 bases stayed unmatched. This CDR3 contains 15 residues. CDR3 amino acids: CASSLGGTANTEAFF. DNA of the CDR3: TGCGCCAGCAGCTTGGGCGGGACAGCGAACACTGAAGCTTTCTTT. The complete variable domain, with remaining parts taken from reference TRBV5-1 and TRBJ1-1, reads KAGVTQTPRYLIKTRGQQVTLSCSPISGHRSVSWYQQTPGQGLQFLFEYFSETQRNKGNFPGRFSGRQFSNSRSEMNVSTLELGDSALYLCASSLGGTANTEAFFGQGTRLTVV.

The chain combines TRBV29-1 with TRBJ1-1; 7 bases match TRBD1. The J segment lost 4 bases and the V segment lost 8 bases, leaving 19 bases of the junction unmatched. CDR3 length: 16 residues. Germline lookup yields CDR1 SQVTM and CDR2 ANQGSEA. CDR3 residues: CSIWGLTGWYATEAFF. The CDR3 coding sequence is TGCAGCATCTGGGGGTTGACAGGGTGGTATGCCACTGAAGCTTTCTTT.

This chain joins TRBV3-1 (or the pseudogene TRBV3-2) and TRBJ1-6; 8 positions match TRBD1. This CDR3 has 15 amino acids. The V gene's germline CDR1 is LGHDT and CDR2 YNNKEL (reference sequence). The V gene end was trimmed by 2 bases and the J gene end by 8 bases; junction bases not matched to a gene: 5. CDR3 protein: CASSQNTGGYSPLHF. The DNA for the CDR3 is TGTGCCAGCAGCCAAAATACAGGGGGTTATTCACCCCTCCACTTT.

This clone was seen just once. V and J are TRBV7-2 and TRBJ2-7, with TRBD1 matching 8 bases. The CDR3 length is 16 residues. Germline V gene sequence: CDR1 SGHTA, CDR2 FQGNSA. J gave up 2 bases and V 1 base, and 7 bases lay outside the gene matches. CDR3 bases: TGTGCCAGCAGCTTAGACGCAGGGGGCCTTCCCTACGAGCAGTACTTC. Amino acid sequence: CASSLDAGGLPYEQYF.

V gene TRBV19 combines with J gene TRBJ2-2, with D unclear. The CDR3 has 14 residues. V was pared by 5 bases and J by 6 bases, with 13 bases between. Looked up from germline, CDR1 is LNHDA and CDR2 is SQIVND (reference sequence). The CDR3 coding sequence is TGTGCCAGTAGTTTGGCGGTTGTTGCCGGGGAGCTGTTTTTT. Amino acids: CASSLAVVAGELFF. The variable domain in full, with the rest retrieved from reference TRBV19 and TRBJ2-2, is DGGITQSPKYLFRKEGQNVTLSCEQNLNHDAMYWYRQDPGQGLRLIYYSQIVNDFQKGDIAEGYSVSREKKESFPLTVTSAQKNPTAFYLCASSLAVVAGELFFGEGSRLTVL.

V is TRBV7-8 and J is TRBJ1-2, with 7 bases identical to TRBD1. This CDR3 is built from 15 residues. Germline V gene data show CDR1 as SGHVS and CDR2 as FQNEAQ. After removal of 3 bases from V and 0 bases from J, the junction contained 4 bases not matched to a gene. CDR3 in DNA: TGTGCCAGCAGCTTGCGGCAGGGGGCTAACTATGGCTACACCTTC. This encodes CASSLRQGANYGYTF.

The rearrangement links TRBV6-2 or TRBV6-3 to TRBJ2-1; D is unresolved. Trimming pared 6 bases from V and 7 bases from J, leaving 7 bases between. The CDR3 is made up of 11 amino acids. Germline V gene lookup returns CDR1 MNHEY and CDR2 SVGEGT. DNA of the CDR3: TGTGCCAGCAGCAGAACTAATGAGCAGTTCTTC. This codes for CASSRTNEQFF.

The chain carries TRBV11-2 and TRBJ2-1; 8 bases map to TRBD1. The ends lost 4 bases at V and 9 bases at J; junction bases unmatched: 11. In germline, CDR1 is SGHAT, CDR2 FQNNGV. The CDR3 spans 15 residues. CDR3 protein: CASSSPGQGIGEQFF. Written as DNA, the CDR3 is TGTGCCAGCAGCTCTCCCGGACAGGGTATTGGTGAGCAGTTCTTC.

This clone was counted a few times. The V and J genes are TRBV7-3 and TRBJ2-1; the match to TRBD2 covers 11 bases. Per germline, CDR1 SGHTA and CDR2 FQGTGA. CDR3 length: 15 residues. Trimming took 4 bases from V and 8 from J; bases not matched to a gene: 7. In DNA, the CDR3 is TGTGCCAGCAGCTCCAGCGGACTAGCGGGTGATGAGCAGTTCTTC. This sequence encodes CASSSSGLAGDEQFF.

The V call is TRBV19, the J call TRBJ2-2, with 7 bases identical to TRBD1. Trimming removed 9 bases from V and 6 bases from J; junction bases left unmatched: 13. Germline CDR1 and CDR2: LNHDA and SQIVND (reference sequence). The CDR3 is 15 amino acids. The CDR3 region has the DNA TGTGCCAGCACGGGACAGCCGATGGTCCCCGGGGAGCTGTTTTTT. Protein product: CASTGQPMVPGELFF.

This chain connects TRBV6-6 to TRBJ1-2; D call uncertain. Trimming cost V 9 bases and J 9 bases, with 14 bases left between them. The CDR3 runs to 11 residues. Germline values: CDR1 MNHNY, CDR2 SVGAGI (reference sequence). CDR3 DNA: TGTGCCAGTGCAGCGCCCGCGCGCTACACCTTC. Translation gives CASAAPARYTF.

The CDR3 is CASSLAGVNYNEQFF. In DNA, the CDR3 is TGTGCCAGCAGCTTAGCGGGAGTTAACTACAATGAGCAGTTCTTC. V gene TRBV5-4 combines with J gene TRBJ2-1; TRBD2 agrees at 8 bases. CDR1 SGHNT and CDR2 YYREEE come from the germline V gene (reference sequence). This CDR3 comprises 15 residues. Trimming removed 2 bases from V and 3 bases from J; junction bases left unmatched: 4.

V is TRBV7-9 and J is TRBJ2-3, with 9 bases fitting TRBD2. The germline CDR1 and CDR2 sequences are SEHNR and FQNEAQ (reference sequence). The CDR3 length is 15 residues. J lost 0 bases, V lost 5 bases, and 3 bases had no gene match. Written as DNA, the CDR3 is TGTGCCAGCAGCGTTACTAGCGGGAGCACAGATACGCAGTATTTT. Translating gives CASSVTSGSTDTQYF.

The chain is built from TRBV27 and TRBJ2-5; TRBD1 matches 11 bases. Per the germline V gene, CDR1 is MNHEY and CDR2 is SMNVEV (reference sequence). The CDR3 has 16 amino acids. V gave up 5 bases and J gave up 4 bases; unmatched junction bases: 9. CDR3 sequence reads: CASSPLGQGAGETQYF. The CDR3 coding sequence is TGTGCCAGCAGTCCGCTCGGACAGGGGGCGGGAGAGACCCAGTACTTC.

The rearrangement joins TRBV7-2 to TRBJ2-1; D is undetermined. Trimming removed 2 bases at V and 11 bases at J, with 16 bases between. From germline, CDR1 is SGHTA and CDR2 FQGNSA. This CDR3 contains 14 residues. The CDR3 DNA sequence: TGTGCCAGCAGCTTATTAAGTTTGTGGCAGAAGCAGTTCTTC. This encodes CASSLLSLWQKQFF. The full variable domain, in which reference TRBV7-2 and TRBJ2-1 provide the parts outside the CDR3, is GAGVSQSPSNKVTEKGKDVELRCDPISGHTALYWYRQSLGQGLEFLIYFQGNSAPDKSGLPSDRFSAERTGGSVSTLTIQRTQQEDSAVYLCASSLLSLWQKQFFGPGTRLTVL.

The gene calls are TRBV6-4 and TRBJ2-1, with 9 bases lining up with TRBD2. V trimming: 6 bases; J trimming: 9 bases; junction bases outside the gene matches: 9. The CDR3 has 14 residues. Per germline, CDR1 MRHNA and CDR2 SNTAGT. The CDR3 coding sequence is TGTGCCAGCAGATATTTTAGCGGGAGTGGTGAGCAGTTCTTC. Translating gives CASRYFSGSGEQFF.

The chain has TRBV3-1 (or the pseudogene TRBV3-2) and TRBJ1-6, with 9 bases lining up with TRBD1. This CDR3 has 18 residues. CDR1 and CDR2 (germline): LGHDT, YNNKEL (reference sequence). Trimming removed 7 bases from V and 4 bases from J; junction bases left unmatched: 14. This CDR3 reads CASNRQGQGDWYNSPLHF. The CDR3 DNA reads TGTGCCAGCAACCGCCAGGGACAGGGAGATTGGTATAATTCACCCCTCCACTTT.

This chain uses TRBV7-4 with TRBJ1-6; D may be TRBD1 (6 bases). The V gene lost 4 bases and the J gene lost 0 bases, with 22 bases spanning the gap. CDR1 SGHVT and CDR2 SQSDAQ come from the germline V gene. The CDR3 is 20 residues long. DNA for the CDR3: TGTGCCAGCAGCTCCTGGACAGACAAAGGGGGAAGCTCCTATAATTCACCCCTCCACTTT. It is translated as CASSSWTDKGGSSYNSPLHF.

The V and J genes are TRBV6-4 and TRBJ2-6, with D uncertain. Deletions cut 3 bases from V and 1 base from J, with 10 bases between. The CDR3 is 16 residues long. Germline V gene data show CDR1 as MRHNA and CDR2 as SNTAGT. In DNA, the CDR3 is TGTGCCAGCAGTGATAGGGTTGGATCTGGGGCCAACGTCCTGACTTTC. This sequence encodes CASSDRVGSGANVLTF.

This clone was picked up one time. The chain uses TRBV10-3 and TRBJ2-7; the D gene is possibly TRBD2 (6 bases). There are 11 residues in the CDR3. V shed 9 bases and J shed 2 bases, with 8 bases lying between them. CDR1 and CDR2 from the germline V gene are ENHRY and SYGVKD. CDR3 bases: TGTGCCATGGGGGGTACCTACGAGCAGTACTTC. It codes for CAMGGTYEQYF.

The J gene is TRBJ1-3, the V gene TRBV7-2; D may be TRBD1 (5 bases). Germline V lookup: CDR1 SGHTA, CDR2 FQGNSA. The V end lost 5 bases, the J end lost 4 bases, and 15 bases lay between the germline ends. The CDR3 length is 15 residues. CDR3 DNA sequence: TGTGCCAGCAGCCTAACGTGGGGCGCGGGAAACACCATATATTTT. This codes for CASSLTWGAGNTIYF. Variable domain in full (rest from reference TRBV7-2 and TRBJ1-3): GAGVSQSPSNKVTEKGKDVELRCDPISGHTALYWYRQSLGQGLEFLIYFQGNSAPDKSGLPSDRFSAERTGGSVSTLTIQRTQQEDSAVYLCASSLTWGAGNTIYFGEGSWLTVV.

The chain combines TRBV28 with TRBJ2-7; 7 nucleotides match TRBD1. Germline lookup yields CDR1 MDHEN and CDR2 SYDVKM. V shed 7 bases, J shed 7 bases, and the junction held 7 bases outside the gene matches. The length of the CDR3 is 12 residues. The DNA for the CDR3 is TGTGCCAGCAATAGGGGGCTAGGAGAGCAGTACTTC. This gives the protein CASNRGLGEQYF. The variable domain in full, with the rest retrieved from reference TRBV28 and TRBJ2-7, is DVKVTQSSRYLVKRTGEKVFLECVQDMDHENMFWYRQDPGLGLRLIYFSYDVKMKEKGDIPEGYSVSREKKERFSLILESASTNQTSMYLCASNRGLGEQYFGPGTRLTVT.